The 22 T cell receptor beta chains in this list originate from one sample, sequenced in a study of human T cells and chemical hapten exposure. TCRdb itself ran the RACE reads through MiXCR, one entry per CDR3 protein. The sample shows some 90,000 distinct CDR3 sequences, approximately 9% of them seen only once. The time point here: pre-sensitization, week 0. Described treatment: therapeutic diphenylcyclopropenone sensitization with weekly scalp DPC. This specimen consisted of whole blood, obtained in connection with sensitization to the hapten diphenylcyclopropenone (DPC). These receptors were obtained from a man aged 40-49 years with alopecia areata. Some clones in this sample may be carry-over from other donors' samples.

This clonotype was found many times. This CDR3 reads CSAREGRLLADTQYF. DNA of the CDR3: TGCAGTGCTAGGGAAGGACGGCTTCTCGCAGATACGCAGTATTTT. The chain joins TRBV20-1 to TRBJ2-3; D gene unclear. CDR1 is DFQATT, CDR2 SNEGSKA, per germline (reference sequence). This CDR3 contains 15 residues. The V end lost 3 bases, the J end lost 4 bases, and 17 bases lay between the germline ends.

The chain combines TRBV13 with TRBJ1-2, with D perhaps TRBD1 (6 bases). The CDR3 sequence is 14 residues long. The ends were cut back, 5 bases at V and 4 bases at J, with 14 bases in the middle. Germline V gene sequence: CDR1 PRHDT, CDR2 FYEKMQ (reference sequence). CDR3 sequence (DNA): TGTGCCAGCAGCCAATGGGACAACTTCTATGGCTACACCTTC. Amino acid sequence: CASSQWDNFYGYTF.

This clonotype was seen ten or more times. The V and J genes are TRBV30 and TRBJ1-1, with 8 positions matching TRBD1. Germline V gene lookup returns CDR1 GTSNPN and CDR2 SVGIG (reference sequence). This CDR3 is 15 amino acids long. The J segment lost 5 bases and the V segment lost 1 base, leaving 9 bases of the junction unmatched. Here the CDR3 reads CAWSARQGAWTEAFF. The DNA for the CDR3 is TGTGCCTGGAGTGCAAGGCAGGGGGCCTGGACTGAAGCTTTCTTT. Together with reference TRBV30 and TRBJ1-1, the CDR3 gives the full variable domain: SQTIHQWPATLVQPVGSPLSLECTVEGTSNPNLYWYRQAAGRGLQLLFYSVGIGQISSEVPQNLSASRPQDRQFILSSKKLLLSDSGFYLCAWSARQGAWTEAFFGQGTRLTVV.

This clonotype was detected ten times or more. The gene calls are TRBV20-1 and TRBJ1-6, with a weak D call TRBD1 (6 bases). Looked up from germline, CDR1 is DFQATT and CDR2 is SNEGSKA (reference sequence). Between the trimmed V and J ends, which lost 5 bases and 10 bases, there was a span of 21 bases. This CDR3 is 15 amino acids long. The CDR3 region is CSAPFPDRSRSPLHF. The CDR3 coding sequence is TGCAGTGCTCCCTTCCCAGACAGGTCGCGATCACCCCTCCACTTT.

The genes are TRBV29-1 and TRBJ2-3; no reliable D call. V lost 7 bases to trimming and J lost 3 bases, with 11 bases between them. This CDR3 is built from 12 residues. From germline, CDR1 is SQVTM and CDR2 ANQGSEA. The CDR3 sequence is CSGDYETDTQYF. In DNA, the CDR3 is TGCAGCGGAGATTACGAAACAGATACGCAGTATTTT.

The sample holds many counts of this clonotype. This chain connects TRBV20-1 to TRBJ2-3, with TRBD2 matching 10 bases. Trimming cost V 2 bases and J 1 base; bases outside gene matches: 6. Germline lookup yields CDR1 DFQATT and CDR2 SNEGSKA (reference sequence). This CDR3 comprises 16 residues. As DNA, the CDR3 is TGCAGTGCTAGATCGGTAGCGGGAGGCCGCACAGATACGCAGTATTTT. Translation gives CSARSVAGGRTDTQYF.

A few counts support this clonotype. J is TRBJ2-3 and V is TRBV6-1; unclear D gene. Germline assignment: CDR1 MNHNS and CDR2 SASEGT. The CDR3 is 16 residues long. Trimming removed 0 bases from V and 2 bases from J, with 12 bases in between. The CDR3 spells CASSEALTSPTDTQYF. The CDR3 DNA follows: TGTGCCAGCAGTGAAGCCTTGACCAGCCCCACAGATACGCAGTATTTT.

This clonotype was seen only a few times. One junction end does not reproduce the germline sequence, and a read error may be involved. In nucleotides, the CDR3 is TGTGCCAGCAGTCCGGCGTCGCTAGCGGGAGTCCACTTC. It is translated as CASSPASLAGVHF. The chain is built from TRBV28 and TRBJ2-1; 10 bases are a match to TRBD2. Germline V lookup: CDR1 MDHEN, CDR2 SYDVKM. The CDR3 length is 13 residues.

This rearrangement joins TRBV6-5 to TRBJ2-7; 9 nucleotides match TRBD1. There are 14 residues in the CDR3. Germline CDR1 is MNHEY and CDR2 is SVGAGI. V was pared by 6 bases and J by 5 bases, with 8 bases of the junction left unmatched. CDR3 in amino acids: CASSSRDRENEQYF. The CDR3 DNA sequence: TGTGCCAGCAGCAGCCGGGACAGGGAAAACGAGCAGTACTTC.

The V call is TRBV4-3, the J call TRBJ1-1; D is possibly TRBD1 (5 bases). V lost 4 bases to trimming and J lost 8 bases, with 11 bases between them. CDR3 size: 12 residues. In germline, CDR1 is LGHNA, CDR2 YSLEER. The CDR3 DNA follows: TGCGCCAGCAGCCGATCCTCAGGGGAAGCTTTCTTT. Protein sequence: CASSRSSGEAFF.

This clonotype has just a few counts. The CDR3 here is CAWSALLAGVKPDTGELFF. The CDR3 DNA reads as TGTGCCTGGAGTGCCTTACTAGCGGGCGTGAAGCCTGACACCGGGGAGCTGTTTTTT. V and J are TRBV30 and TRBJ2-2, with TRBD2 identical over 9 bases. Germline V CDR1 and CDR2: GTSNPN, SVGIG (reference sequence). With 1 base clipped from V and 3 bases from J, the junction kept 15 bases outside the gene matches. The CDR3 consists of 19 residues.

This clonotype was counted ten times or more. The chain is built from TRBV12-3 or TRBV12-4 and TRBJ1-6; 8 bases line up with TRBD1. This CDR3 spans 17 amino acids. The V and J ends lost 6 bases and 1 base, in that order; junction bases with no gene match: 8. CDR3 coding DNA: TGTGCCAGCAGACCTACAGGGGGTGGGTCCTATAATTCACCCCTCCACTTT. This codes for CASRPTGGGSYNSPLHF.

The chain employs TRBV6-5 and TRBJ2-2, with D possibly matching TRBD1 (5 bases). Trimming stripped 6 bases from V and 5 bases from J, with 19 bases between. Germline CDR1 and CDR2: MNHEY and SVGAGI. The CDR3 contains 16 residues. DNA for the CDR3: TGTGCCAGCAGCTCTAACTACCCGACAGAGACCGGGGAGCTGTTTTTT. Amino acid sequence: CASSSNYPTETGELFF.

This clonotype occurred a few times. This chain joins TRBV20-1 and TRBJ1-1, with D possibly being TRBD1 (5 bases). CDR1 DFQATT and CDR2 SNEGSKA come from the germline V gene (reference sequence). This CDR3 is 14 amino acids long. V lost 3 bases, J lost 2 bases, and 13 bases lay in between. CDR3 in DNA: TGCAGTGCTAGTGGGGGGAGTAGAAACACTGAAGCTTTCTTT. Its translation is CSASGGSRNTEAFF.

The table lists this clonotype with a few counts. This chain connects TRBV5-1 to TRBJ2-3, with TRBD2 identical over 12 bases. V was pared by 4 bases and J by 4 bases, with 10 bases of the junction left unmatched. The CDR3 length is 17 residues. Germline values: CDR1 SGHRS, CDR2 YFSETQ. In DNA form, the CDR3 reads TGCGCCAGCAGCCCAAGGACTAGCGGGGAGGGGTCAGATACGCAGTATTTT. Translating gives CASSPRTSGEGSDTQYF.

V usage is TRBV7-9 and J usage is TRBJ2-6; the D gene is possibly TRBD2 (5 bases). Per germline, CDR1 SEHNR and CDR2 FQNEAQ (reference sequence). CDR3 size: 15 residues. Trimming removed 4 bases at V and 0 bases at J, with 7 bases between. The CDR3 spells CASSSEGSGANVLTF. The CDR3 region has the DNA TGTGCCAGCAGCTCAGAGGGCTCTGGGGCCAACGTCCTGACTTTC. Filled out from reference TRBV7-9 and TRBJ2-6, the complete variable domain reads DTGVSQNPRHKITKRGQNVTFRCDPISEHNRLYWYRQTLGQGPEFLTYFQNEAQLEKSRLLSDRFSAERPKGSFSTLEIQRTEQGDSAMYLCASSSEGSGANVLTFGAGSRLTVL.

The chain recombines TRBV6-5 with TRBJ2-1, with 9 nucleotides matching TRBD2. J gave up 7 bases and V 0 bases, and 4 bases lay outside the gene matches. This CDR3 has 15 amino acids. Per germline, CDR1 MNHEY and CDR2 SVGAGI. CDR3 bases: TGTGCCAGCAGTTACTCGACTAGCGGACCTAATGAGCAGTTCTTC. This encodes CASSYSTSGPNEQFF.

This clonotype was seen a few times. The CDR3 DNA follows: TGTGCCATCAGTCCGGGACTAGCGGGAGCTATGAACACCGGGGAGCTGTTTTTT. It specifies CAISPGLAGAMNTGELFF. The gene calls are TRBV10-3 and TRBJ2-2; 14 bases are shared with TRBD2. V lost 5 bases to trimming and J lost 1 base; unmatched junction nucleotides: 6. This CDR3 is 18 amino acids long. Germline CDR1 and CDR2: ENHRY and SYGVKD.

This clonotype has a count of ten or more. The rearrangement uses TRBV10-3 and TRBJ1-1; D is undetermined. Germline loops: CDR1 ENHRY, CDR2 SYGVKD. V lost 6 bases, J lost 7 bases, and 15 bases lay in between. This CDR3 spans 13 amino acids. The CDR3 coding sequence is TGTGCCATCAGCCTTCGGGAAGTGGGTGAAGCTTTCTTT. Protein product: CAISLREVGEAFF.

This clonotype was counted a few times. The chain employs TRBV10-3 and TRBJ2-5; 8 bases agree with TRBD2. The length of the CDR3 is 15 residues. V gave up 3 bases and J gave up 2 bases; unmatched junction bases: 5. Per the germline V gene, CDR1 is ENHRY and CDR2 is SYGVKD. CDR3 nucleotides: TGTGCCATCAGTGATTCGAAGCGGGAGCAAGAGACCCAGTACTTC. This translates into CAISDSKREQETQYF.

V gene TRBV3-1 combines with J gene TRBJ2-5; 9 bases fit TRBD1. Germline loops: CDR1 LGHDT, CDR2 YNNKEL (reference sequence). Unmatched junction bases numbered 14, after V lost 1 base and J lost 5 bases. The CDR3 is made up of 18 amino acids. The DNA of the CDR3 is TGTGCCAGCAGCCAAGTATCTGTGGGGACAGGGAGGCTGGAGACCCAGTACTTC. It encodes CASSQVSVGTGRLETQYF.

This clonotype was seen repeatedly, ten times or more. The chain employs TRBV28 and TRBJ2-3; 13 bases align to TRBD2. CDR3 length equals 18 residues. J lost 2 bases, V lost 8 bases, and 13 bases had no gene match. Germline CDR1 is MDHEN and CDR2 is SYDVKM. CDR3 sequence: CASGAFGTSGASTDTQYF. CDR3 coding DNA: TGTGCCAGCGGAGCTTTCGGGACTAGCGGGGCCTCCACAGATACGCAGTATTTT.